A single sample gave rise to the 26 T cell receptor beta chains below, sequenced in a study of blood T cell repertoires in COVID-19. TCRdb's copy holds only in-frame clones and misses some; the assay was immunoSEQ multiplex PCR. This sample has 250,000 to 300,000 clones, with about nine tenths found just once. Sequences were obtained from peripheral blood. The receptors here all came from a woman in her forties or fifties who had recovered from COVID-19.

This clone was seen a handful of times. The chain has TRBV4-3 and TRBJ2-3, with 7 bases aligning to TRBD2. The CDR3 loop spans 15 amino acids. Germline assignment: CDR1 LGHNA and CDR2 YSLEER. V lost 4 bases and J lost 5; bases outside the gene matches: 9. DNA of the CDR3: TGCGCCAGCAGCCTGCTAGCGGACTTCGGAGATACGCAGTATTTT. As protein: CASSLLADFGDTQYF.

This chain links TRBV18 with TRBJ1-1, with D perhaps matching TRBD1 (5 bases). CDR1 KGHSH and CDR2 LQKENI come from the germline V gene. V was shortened by 3 bases and J by 5 bases, with 22 bases between the two germline ends. The CDR3 is 17 residues long. The CDR3 loop is CASSPTQPGLMWTEAFF. In DNA form, the CDR3 reads TGTGCCAGCTCACCCACTCAGCCGGGACTCATGTGGACTGAAGCTTTCTTT.

The genes are TRBV6-6 and TRBJ2-3; 13 nucleotides agree with TRBD2. The CDR3 runs to 14 residues. From germline, CDR1 is MNHNY and CDR2 SVGAGI (reference sequence). V lost 6 bases and J lost 7; bases outside the gene matches: 4. CDR3 in amino acids: CASRRGLAGNTQYF. The CDR3 DNA reads as TGTGCCAGCAGGAGGGGACTAGCGGGGAATACGCAGTATTTT.

This chain uses TRBV19 with TRBJ2-1; D unresolved. Trimming stripped 3 bases from V and 8 bases from J, with 17 bases between. The CDR3 extends over 15 amino acids. CDR1 and CDR2 (germline): LNHDA, SQIVND (reference sequence). The CDR3 here is CASSIIGSSGDEQFF. CDR3 nucleotide sequence: TGTGCCAGTAGTATCATCGGGTCTTCCGGAGATGAGCAGTTCTTC.

This chain links TRBV7-9 with TRBJ2-1; TRBD2 agrees at 8 bases. The CDR3 is made up of 16 amino acids. CDR1 SEHNR and CDR2 FQNEAQ come from the germline V gene (reference sequence). V was clipped by 3 bases and J by 4 bases; unmatched bases: 8. The CDR3 sequence: CASSFLSGMVYNEQFF. CDR3 DNA: TGTGCCAGCAGCTTTCTTAGCGGGATGGTATACAATGAGCAGTTCTTC.

The V call is TRBV21-1, the J call TRBJ2-7; the table's D call of TRBD2 was not tested on the DNA. TRBV21-1 is reported as a pseudogene. CDR3 length: 13 residues. In DNA form, the CDR3 reads TGTGCCAGCAGCATACAGCGGAGCTACGAGCAGTACTTC. It translates to CASSIQRSYEQYF.

The chain links TRBV7-2 to TRBJ2-5; TRBD1 might be the D (5 bases). CDR1 is SGHTA, CDR2 FQGNSA, per germline. CDR3 size: 15 residues. Between the trimmed V and J ends, which lost 5 bases and 2 bases, there was a span of 15 bases. The chain's CDR3 is CASSPSDTIQETQYF. CDR3 DNA: TGTGCCAGCAGCCCATCGGACACGATTCAAGAGACCCAGTACTTC.

V usage is TRBV19 and J usage is TRBJ1-1; D unresolved. The CDR3 is 13 residues long. Trimming shortened V by 6 bases and J by 0 bases, and 8 bases separated the two germline ends. CDR1 is LNHDA and CDR2 is SQIVND in the germline V gene (reference sequence). CDR3 in amino acids: CASSPGLNTEAFF. The CDR3 DNA is TGTGCCAGTAGCCCGGGATTGAACACTGAAGCTTTCTTT.

This chain links TRBV18 with TRBJ1-6; TRBD1 matches 9 bases. The CDR3 contains 14 residues. V shed 6 bases, J shed 9 bases, and the junction held 6 bases outside the gene matches. Germline CDR1 is KGHSH and CDR2 is LQKENI. The chain's CDR3 is CASSQRDRVSPLHF. CDR3 DNA: TGTGCCAGCTCCCAACGGGACAGGGTTTCACCCCTCCACTTT.

This clone was detected once. The rearrangement links TRBV2 to TRBJ1-2, with 10 bases identical to TRBD1. The CDR3 runs to 15 residues. Germline values: CDR1 SNHLY, CDR2 FYNNEI. V trimming: 6 bases; J trimming: 8 bases; junction bases outside the gene matches: 12. CDR3 amino acids: CASRETRQGARGYTF. The CDR3 DNA is TGTGCCAGCAGAGAAACCCGACAGGGGGCGCGCGGCTACACCTTC.

The rearrangement links TRBV5-1 to TRBJ1-2; D unresolved. Germline V gene lookup returns CDR1 SGHRS and CDR2 YFSETQ. This CDR3 comprises 12 residues. Trimming removed 4 bases at V and 4 bases at J, with 8 bases between. For the CDR3, the DNA is TGCGCCAGCAGCGAGGGAAGCTATGGCTACACCTTC. Protein sequence: CASSEGSYGYTF.

The CDR3 sequence: CASSKRKSPAAAKNIQYF. In nucleotides, the CDR3 is TGTGCCAGCAGCAAGCGGAAATCACCCGCGGCGGCCAAAAACATTCAGTACTTC. The chain has TRBV28 and TRBJ2-4; D possibly corresponds to TRBD2 (5 bases). V lost 6 bases and J 1 base, leaving 22 bases between the germline ends. Germline V CDR1 and CDR2: MDHEN, SYDVKM. CDR3 length equals 18 residues.

The chain carries TRBV6-6 and TRBJ1-5; 7 nucleotides align to TRBD1. Germline values: CDR1 MNHNY, CDR2 SVGAGI (reference sequence). V shed 2 bases and J 2 bases; nucleotides not matched to a gene: 0. The CDR3 has 14 residues. The DNA of the CDR3 is TGTGCCAGCAGTTACACAGGGGGCAATCAGCCCCAGCATTTT. Its translation is CASSYTGGNQPQHF.

A few counts support this clone. The chain carries TRBV11-2 and TRBJ2-1; possible D gene TRBD1, 5 bases. CDR3 length: 16 amino acids. Trimming removed 6 bases at V and 4 bases at J, with 19 bases between. From germline, CDR1 is SGHAT and CDR2 FQNNGV. The CDR3 loop is CASSHSGNAYYNEQFF. DNA of the CDR3: TGTGCCAGCAGTCACTCAGGGAACGCATATTACAATGAGCAGTTCTTC.

The chain couples TRBV18 to TRBJ2-4; D is perhaps TRBD1 (6 bases). There are 15 residues in the CDR3. Germline lookup yields CDR1 KGHSH and CDR2 LQKENI. V was trimmed by 6 bases and J by 9 bases, leaving 21 bases between them. The CDR3 here is CASSQRGQSNSIQYF. The CDR3 DNA sequence: TGTGCCAGCTCCCAGAGGGGACAATCTAATAGCATTCAGTACTTC.

V gene TRBV7-2 combines with J gene TRBJ2-1; TRBD2 agrees at 10 bases. V shed 0 bases, J shed 4 bases, and the junction held 6 bases outside the gene matches. The CDR3 runs to 17 residues. Germline V gene lookup returns CDR1 SGHTA and CDR2 FQGNSA. CDR3 amino acids: CASSLAPAGGPYNEQFF. The CDR3 DNA reads as TGTGCCAGCAGCTTAGCTCCAGCGGGAGGGCCTTACAATGAGCAGTTCTTC.

The rearrangement links TRBV9 to TRBJ2-7; TRBD1 might be the D (6 bases). V lost 4 bases, J lost 2 bases, and 13 bases lay in between. The germline V gene encodes CDR1 SGDLS and CDR2 YYNGEE. This CDR3 contains 14 residues. The CDR3 here is CASSPTGFTYEQYF. Here the CDR3 DNA reads TGTGCCAGCAGCCCTACAGGGTTCACCTACGAGCAGTACTTC.

This rearrangement joins TRBV30 to TRBJ1-3, with D unclear. The germline V and J ends were trimmed by 0 bases and 2 bases, with 20 bases remaining between them. CDR1 GTSNPN and CDR2 SVGIG come from the germline V gene (reference sequence). The CDR3 is 18 amino acids. For the CDR3, the DNA is TGTGCCTGGAGTGTAGGTCGGGTGTCGTTTTTCACTGGAAACACCATATATTTT. Encoded protein: CAWSVGRVSFFTGNTIYF.

This clone was recorded once. V gene TRBV6-5 combines with J gene TRBJ2-5; 12 bases match TRBD1. Germline values: CDR1 MNHEY, CDR2 SVGAGI. V was pared by 0 bases and J by 4 bases, with 0 bases of the junction left unmatched. The CDR3 runs 15 residues. The CDR3 DNA follows: TGTGCCAGCAGTTACTCGGGACAGGGGGCAGAGACCCAGTACTTC. Protein product: CASSYSGQGAETQYF.

The chain joins TRBV6-2 or TRBV6-3 to TRBJ2-7, with D possibly matching TRBD1 (6 bases). Germline assignment: CDR1 MNHEY and CDR2 SVGEGT. Trimming took 5 bases from V and 6 from J, leaving 17 bases between them. This CDR3 is 14 amino acids long. CDR3 amino acids: CASSIQGTFGEQYF. Here the CDR3 DNA reads TGTGCCAGCAGTATACAGGGTACGTTCGGCGAGCAGTACTTC.

The gene calls are TRBV9 and TRBJ2-7; TRBD2 matches at 14 bases. V dropped 0 bases and J dropped 2; count of bases not matched to a gene: 1. This CDR3 has 16 residues. Germline CDR1 is SGDLS and CDR2 is YYNGEE. This chain's CDR3 is CASSVGTSGRTYEQYF. The CDR3 DNA is TGTGCCAGCAGCGTAGGGACTAGCGGGAGGACCTACGAGCAGTACTTC.

J is TRBJ2-1 and V is TRBV7-9; 7 bases line up with TRBD1. This CDR3 spans 16 amino acids. V lost 5 bases, J lost 1 base, and 8 bases stayed unmatched. Germline V gene sequence: CDR1 SEHNR, CDR2 FQNEAQ (reference sequence). CDR3 sequence (DNA): TGTGCCAGCAGCCCCCGACAGGGACAATCCTACAATGAGCAGTTCTTC. It translates to CASSPRQGQSYNEQFF.

The J gene is TRBJ1-2, the V gene TRBV27; a weak D match, TRBD1 (6 bases). Germline V lookup: CDR1 MNHEY, CDR2 SMNVEV (reference sequence). The V end was cut by 2 bases, the J end by 8 bases, with 15 bases between. The CDR3 runs to 14 residues. CDR3 sequence reads: CASSLQGTMTGYTF. Written as DNA, the CDR3 is TGTGCCAGCAGTTTACAGGGGACTATGACGGGCTACACCTTC.

J is TRBJ1-2 and V is TRBV5-4, with D perhaps TRBD1 (5 bases). Germline CDR1 reads SGHNT; CDR2 reads YYREEE (reference sequence). The CDR3 spans 16 residues. Trimming pared 0 bases from V and 2 bases from J, leaving 14 bases between. CDR3 coding DNA: TGTGCCAGCAGCTTGGCCCCGGGCCAGGGCAACTATGGCTACACCTTC. It translates to CASSLAPGQGNYGYTF.

The chain recombines TRBV4-3 with TRBJ1-2; 8 nucleotides match TRBD1. Trimming cost V 2 bases and J 6 bases; bases outside gene matches: 11. The CDR3 loop spans 16 amino acids. Germline V CDR1 and CDR2: LGHNA, YSLEER. The CDR3 sequence: CASSQFAGTGEDGYTF. CDR3 bases: TGCGCCAGCAGCCAATTCGCCGGGACAGGCGAAGATGGCTACACCTTC.

This chain uses TRBV9 with TRBJ1-2; D call uncertain. Germline V CDR1 and CDR2: SGDLS, YYNGEE. The V gene lost 1 base and the J gene lost 4 bases, with 14 bases spanning the gap. The CDR3 has 15 residues. For the CDR3, the DNA is TGTGCCAGCAGCGTATGGGCCGATTCCGGCTATGGCTACACCTTC. Its translation: CASSVWADSGYGYTF.